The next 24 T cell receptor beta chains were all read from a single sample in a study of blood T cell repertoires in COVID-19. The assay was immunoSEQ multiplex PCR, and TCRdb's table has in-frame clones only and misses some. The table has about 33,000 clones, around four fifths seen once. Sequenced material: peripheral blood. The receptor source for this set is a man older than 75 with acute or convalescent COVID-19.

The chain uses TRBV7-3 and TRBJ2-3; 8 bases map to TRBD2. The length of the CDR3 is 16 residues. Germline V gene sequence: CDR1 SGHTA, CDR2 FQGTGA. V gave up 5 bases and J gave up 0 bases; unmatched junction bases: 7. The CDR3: CASSLLAETSTDTQYF. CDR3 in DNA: TGTGCCAGCAGCCTACTAGCGGAGACTAGCACAGATACGCAGTATTTT.

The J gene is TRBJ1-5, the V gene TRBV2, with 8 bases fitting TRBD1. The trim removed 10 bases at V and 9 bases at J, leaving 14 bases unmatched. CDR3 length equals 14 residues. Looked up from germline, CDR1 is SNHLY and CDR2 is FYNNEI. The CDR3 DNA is TGTGCCACCGCGTCGAACAGGGGGAGAGGGCCCCAGCATTTT. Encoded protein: CATASNRGRGPQHF.

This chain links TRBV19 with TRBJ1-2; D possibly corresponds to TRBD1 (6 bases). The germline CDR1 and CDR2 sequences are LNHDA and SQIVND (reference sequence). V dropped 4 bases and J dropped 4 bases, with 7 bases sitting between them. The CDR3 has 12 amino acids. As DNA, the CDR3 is TGTGCCAGTAGTAGGGACATCTATGGCTACACCTTC. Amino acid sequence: CASSRDIYGYTF.

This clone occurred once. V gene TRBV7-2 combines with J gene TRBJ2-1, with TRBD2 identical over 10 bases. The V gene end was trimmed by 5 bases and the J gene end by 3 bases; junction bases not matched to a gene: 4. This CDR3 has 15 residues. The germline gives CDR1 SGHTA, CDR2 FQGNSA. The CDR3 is CASSLRTSGYNEQFF. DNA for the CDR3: TGTGCCAGCAGCCTAAGGACTAGCGGCTACAATGAGCAGTTCTTC.

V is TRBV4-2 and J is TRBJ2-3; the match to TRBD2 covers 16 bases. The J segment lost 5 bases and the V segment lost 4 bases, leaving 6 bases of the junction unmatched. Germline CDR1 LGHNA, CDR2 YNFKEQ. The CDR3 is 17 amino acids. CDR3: CASSPGTSGGVGDTQYF. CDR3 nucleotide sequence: TGTGCCAGCAGCCCTGGGACTAGCGGGGGGGTAGGAGATACGCAGTATTTT.

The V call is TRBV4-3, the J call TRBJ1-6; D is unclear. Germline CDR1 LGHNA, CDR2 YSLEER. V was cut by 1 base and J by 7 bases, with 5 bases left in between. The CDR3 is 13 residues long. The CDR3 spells CASSQVGNSPLHF. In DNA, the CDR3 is TGCGCCAGCAGCCAAGTCGGGAATTCACCCCTCCACTTT.

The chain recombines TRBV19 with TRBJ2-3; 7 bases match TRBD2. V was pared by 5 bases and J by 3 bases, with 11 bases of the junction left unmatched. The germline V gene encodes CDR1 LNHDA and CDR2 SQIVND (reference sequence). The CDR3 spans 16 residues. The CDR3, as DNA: TGTGCCAGTAGTCCCCGGACTAGTAGTGGTACAGATACGCAGTATTTT. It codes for CASSPRTSSGTDTQYF.

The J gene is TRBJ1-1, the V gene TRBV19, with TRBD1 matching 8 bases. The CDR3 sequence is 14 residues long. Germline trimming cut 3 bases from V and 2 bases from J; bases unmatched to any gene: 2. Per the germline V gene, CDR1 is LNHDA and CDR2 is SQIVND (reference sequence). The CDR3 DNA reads TGTGCCAGTAGTATGACAGGGGCAAACACTGAAGCTTTCTTT. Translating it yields CASSMTGANTEAFF.

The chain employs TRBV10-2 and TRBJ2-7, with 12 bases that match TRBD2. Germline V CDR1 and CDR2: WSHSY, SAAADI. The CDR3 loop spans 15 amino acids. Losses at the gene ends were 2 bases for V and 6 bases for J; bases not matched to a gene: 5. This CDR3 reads CASSELAGGLGEQYF. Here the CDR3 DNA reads TGCGCCAGCAGTGAGCTAGCGGGGGGGCTAGGCGAGCAGTACTTC.

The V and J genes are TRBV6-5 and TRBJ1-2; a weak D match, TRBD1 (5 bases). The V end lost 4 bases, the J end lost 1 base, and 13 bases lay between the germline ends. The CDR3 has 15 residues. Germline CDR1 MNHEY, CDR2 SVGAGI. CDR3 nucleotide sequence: TGTGCCAGCAGTTTAGAGGACACCTTTAACTATGGCTACACCTTC. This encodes CASSLEDTFNYGYTF.

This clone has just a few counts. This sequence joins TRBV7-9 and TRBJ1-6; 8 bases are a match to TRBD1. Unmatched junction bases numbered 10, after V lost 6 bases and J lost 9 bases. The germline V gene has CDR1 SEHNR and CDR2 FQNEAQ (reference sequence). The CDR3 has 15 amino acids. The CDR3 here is CASSLSGGYFSPLHF. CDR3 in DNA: TGTGCCAGCAGTTTATCAGGGGGCTACTTTTCACCCCTCCACTTT.

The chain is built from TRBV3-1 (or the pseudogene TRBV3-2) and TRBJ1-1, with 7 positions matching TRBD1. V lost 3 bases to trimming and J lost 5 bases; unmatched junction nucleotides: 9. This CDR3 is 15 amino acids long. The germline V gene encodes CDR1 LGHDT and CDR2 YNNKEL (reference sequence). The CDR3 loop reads CASSQFAGGRTEAFF. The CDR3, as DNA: TGTGCCAGCAGCCAGTTTGCAGGGGGTAGAACTGAAGCTTTCTTT.

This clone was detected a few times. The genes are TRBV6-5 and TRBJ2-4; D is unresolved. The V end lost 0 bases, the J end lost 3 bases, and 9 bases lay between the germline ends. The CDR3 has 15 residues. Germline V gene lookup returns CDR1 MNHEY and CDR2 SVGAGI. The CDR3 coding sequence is TGTGCCAGCAGTTACTCGAAAGTCGGCAAAAACATTCAGTACTTC. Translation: CASSYSKVGKNIQYF.

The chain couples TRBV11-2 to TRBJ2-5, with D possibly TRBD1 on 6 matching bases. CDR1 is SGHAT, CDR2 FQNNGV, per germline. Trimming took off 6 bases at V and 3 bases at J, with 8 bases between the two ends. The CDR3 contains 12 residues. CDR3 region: CASRGQKETQYF. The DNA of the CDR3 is TGTGCCAGCAGGGGACAAAAAGAGACCCAGTACTTC.

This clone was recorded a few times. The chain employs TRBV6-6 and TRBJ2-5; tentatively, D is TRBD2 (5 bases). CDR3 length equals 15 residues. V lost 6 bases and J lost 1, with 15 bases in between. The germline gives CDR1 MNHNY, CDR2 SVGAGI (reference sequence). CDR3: CASSSSRAPQETQYF. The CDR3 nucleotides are TGTGCCAGCAGCTCTTCGAGGGCCCCCCAAGAGACCCAGTACTTC.

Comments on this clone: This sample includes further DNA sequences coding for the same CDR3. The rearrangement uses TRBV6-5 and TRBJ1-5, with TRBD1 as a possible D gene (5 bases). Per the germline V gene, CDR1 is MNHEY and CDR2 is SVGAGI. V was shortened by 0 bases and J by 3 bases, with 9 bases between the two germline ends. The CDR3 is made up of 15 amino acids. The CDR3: CASSYSGHPNQPQHF. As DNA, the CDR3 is TGTGCCAGCAGTTACTCAGGACACCCCAATCAGCCCCAGCATTTT.

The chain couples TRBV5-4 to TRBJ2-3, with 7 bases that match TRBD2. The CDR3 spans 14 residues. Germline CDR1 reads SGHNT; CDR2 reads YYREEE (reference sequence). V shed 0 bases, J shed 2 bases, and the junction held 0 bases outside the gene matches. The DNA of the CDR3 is TGTGCCAGCAGCTTGGGACTAGCCACAGATACGCAGTATTTT. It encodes CASSLGLATDTQYF.

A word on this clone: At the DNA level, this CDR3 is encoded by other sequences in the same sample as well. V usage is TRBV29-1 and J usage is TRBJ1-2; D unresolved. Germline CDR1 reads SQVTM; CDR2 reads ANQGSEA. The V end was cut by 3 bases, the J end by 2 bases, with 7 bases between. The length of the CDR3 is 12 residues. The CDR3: CSVDGQNYGYTF. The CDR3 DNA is TGCAGCGTTGATGGGCAGAACTATGGCTACACCTTC.

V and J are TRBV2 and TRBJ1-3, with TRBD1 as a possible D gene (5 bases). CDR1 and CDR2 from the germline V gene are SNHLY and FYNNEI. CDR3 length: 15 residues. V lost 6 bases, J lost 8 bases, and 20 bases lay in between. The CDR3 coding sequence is TGTGCCAGCAGCCTCCAGGGAACCCCAGGTGACACCATATATTTT. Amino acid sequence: CASSLQGTPGDTIYF.

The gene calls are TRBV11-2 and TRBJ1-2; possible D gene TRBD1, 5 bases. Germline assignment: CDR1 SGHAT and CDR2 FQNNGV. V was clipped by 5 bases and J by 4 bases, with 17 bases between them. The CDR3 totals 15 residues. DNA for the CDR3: TGTGCCAGCAGCCCTAGGGACTCAATCAGCTATGGCTACACCTTC. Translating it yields CASSPRDSISYGYTF.

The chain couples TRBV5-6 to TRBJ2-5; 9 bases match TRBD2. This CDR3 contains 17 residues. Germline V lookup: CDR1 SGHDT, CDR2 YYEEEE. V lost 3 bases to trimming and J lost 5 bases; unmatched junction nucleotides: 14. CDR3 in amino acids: CASSSTSGRGGLETQYF. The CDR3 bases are TGTGCCAGCAGCTCCACGTCTGGGCGGGGGGGCCTTGAGACCCAGTACTTC. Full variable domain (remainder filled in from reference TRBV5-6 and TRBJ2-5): DAGVTQSPTHLIKTRGQQVTLRCSPKSGHDTVSWYQQALGQGPQFIFQYYEEEERQRGNFPDRFSGHQFPNYSSELNVNALLLGDSALYLCASSSTSGRGGLETQYFGPGTRLLVL.

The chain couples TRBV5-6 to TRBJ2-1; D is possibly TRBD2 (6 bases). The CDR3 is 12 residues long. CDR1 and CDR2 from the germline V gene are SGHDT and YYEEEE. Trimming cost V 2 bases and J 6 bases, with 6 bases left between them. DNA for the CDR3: TGTGCCAGCAGCTTACTAGCCAATGAGCAGTTCTTC. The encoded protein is CASSLLANEQFF.

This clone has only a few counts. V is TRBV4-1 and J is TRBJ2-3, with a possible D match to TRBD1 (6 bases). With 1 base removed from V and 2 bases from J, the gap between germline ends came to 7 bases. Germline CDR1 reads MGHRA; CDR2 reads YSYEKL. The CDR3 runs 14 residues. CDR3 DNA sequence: TGCGCCAGCAGCCAAGGACAGGCCACAGATACGCAGTATTTT. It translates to CASSQGQATDTQYF.

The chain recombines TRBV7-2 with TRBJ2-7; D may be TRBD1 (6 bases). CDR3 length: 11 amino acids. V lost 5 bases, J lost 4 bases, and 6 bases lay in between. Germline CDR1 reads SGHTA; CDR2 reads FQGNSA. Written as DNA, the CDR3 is TGTGCCAGCAGCGACAGGTACGAGCAGTACTTC. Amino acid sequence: CASSDRYEQYF.